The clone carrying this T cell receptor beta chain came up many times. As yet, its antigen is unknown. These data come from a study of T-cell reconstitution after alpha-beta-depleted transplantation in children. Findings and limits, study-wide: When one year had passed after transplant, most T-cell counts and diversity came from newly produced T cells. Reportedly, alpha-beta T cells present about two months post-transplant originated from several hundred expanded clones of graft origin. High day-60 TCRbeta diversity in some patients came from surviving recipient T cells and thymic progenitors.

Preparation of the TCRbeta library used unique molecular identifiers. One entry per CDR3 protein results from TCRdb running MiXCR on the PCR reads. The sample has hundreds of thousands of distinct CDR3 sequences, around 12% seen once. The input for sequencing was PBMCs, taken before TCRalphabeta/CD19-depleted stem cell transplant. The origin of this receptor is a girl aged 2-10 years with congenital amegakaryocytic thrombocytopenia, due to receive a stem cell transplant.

The CDR3: CSANRLAELYEQYF. The DNA for the CDR3 is TGCAGTGCTAACCGACTAGCGGAGCTATACGAGCAGTACTTC. The chain couples TRBV20-1 to TRBJ2-7; the match to TRBD2 covers 9 bases. This CDR3 comprises 14 residues. The V gene end was trimmed by 4 bases and the J gene end by 4 bases; junction bases not matched to a gene: 8. Germline CDR1 DFQATT, CDR2 SNEGSKA (reference sequence).